This T cell receptor (beta chain) stems from a study of radiation and T cells in renal cell carcinoma. The time point denotes: blood 4 weeks post-SBRT, at nephrectomy. The treatment here: 15 Gy SBRT to primary tumor, nephrectomy 4 weeks later. Here immunoSEQ multiplex PCR was the method, and the copy in TCRdb shows in-frame clones only, minus some. Of about 170,000 clones in the sample, 88% were seen once. Germline values: CDR1 SGHNT, CDR2 YYREEE (reference sequence). This CDR3 region has 15 residues. V gave up 0 bases and J gave up 8 bases, with 17 bases separating them. The starting material was blood, obtained from a patient whose treatment included radiotherapy and nephrectomy. This sequence joins TRBV5-4 and TRBJ1-2, with D possibly being TRBD1 (5 bases). The receptor comes from a woman aged 45-59 years with renal cell carcinoma. CDR3 sequence: CASSLDLASGEGYTF. For the CDR3, the DNA is TGTGCCAGCAGCTTGGATCTTGCTTCGGGGGAAGGCTACACCTTC.